The 5 T cell receptor beta chains given below trace back to one sample, sequenced in a study of shared T cell receptors in the human thymus. TCRdb keeps only in-frame clones here, not all; method: immunoSEQ multiplex PCR. The sample includes about 660,000 clones, 88% of them seen just once. This sample was shared with a second study, whose subject was human thymus T cells.

The sample taken for sequencing was thymocytes. These receptors were taken from a boy under three years old with a congenital heart defect.

The CDR3 DNA reads as TGTGCCAGCAGTGAACCGGGGACTAGCCCGTGGAATGAGCAGTTCTTC. Translated: CASSEPGTSPWNEQFF. The J gene is TRBJ2-1, the V gene TRBV6-1; TRBD2 matches 9 bases. V dropped 2 bases and J dropped 7; count of bases not matched to a gene: 9. Germline lookup yields CDR1 MNHNS and CDR2 SASEGT. This CDR3 has 16 residues.

This clone has just one count. This chain links TRBV11-3 with TRBJ2-7, with 11 nucleotides matching TRBD2. The CDR3 has 20 residues. CDR1 and CDR2 (germline): SGHNT, YENEEA. V gave up 5 bases and J gave up 0 bases; unmatched junction bases: 18. CDR3 bases: TGTGCCAGCAGCCCGCAACATTCAATGTCTAGCGGGAGGAACTCCTACGAGCAGTACTTC. Its protein product is CASSPQHSMSSGRNSYEQYF.

This chain connects TRBV7-2 to TRBJ2-1; 9 nucleotides match TRBD1. The V and J ends lost 5 bases and 5 bases, in that order; junction bases with no gene match: 7. Per the germline V gene, CDR1 is SGHTA and CDR2 is FQGNSA. This CDR3 has 15 amino acids. The CDR3 coding sequence is TGTGCCAGCAGCCAGGGACAGGGCGAAAACAATGAGCAGTTCTTC. It encodes CASSQGQGENNEQFF.

This chain links TRBV29-1 with TRBJ2-3; possible D gene TRBD2, 6 bases. This CDR3 is built from 15 residues. Germline V gives CDR1 SQVTM, CDR2 ANQGSEA. V lost 6 bases, J lost 1 base, and 17 bases lay in between. CDR3 nucleotides: TGCAGCGTCCTTTCCCTAGCGCCTTGCACAGATACGCAGTATTTT. Amino acid sequence: CSVLSLAPCTDTQYF.

This clone was seen once. The chain joins TRBV7-9 to TRBJ2-6; a possible D gene is TRBD2 (6 bases). Germline V gives CDR1 SEHNR, CDR2 FQNEAQ (reference sequence). The CDR3 loop spans 15 amino acids. V was shortened by 5 bases and J by 9 bases, with 17 bases between the two germline ends. CDR3 nucleotides: TGTGCCAGCAGCCTCGGGAGTGGGGTGGACAACGTCCTGACTTTC. The encoded protein is CASSLGSGVDNVLTF.